These 16 T cell receptor beta chains originate from one sample sequenced in a study of T cell responses to AZD1222 COVID-19 vaccine. The table came from immunoSEQ multiplex PCR; TCRdb's copy has only in-frame clones and leaves some out. Of roughly 100,000 clones in the sample, 84% were seen once. Sequencing used peripheral blood, obtained on day 0 of AZD1222 vaccination. These receptor sequences come from an adult in good health.

The chain uses TRBV4-1 and TRBJ2-1; unclear D gene. Between the trimmed V and J ends, which lost 1 base and 6 bases, there was a span of 7 bases. Germline V gene lookup returns CDR1 MGHRA and CDR2 YSYEKL. The CDR3 is 13 amino acids. DNA for the CDR3: TGCGCCAGCAGCCAAGCGTTCCGCAATGAGCAGTTCTTC. Its translation: CASSQAFRNEQFF.

V and J are TRBV4-3 and TRBJ1-1; D call uncertain. Germline CDR1 LGHNA, CDR2 YSLEER. Deletions cut 0 bases from V and 0 bases from J, with 8 bases between. The CDR3 contains 15 residues. The CDR3 nucleotides read TGCGCCAGCAGCCAAGATAATACACTGAACACTGAAGCTTTCTTT. This encodes CASSQDNTLNTEAFF.

The chain combines TRBV9 with TRBJ1-4, with D possibly TRBD1 on 5 matching bases. In germline, CDR1 is SGDLS, CDR2 YYNGEE. Trimming cost V 3 bases and J 2 bases, with 8 bases left between them. The CDR3 is 14 residues long. The CDR3 DNA sequence: TGTGCCAGCAGCGCCCAGGGTACTAATGAAAAACTGTTTTTT. Amino acid sequence: CASSAQGTNEKLFF.

This clone has a single count. J is TRBJ1-1 and V is TRBV5-4; no reliable D call. With 4 bases removed from V and 2 bases from J, the gap between germline ends came to 6 bases. The CDR3 totals 12 residues. Germline V gene data show CDR1 as SGHNT and CDR2 as YYREEE (reference sequence). CDR3 region: CASSRGNTEAFF. The DNA of the CDR3 is TGTGCCAGCAGCCGAGGCAACACTGAAGCTTTCTTT.

Here the CDR3 reads CASRLGDRWRVGNIQYF. CDR3 nucleotides: TGTGCCAGCAGACTCGGGGATCGGTGGCGCGTAGGGAACATTCAGTACTTC. The chain is built from TRBV7-2 and TRBJ2-4; possible D gene TRBD2, 5 bases. Trimming pared 6 bases from V and 7 bases from J, leaving 25 bases between. In germline, CDR1 is SGHTA, CDR2 FQGNSA. This CDR3 comprises 17 residues.

This clone was picked up one time. The rearrangement uses TRBV12-5 and TRBJ2-1, with D unclear. Germline lookup yields CDR1 LGHNT and CDR2 FRNRAP. V dropped 1 base and J dropped 11 bases, with 9 bases sitting between them. This CDR3 spans 12 amino acids. The CDR3 here is CASGLDGPKQFF. The CDR3, as DNA: TGTGCTAGTGGTTTGGACGGTCCCAAGCAGTTCTTC.

The genes are TRBV9 and TRBJ1-3, with TRBD1 matching over 7 bases. The V and J ends lost 3 bases and 0 bases, in that order; junction bases with no gene match: 15. This CDR3 has 19 amino acids. Germline V CDR1 and CDR2: SGDLS, YYNGEE. CDR3 residues: CASSADGTSSGGSGNTIYF. In DNA, the CDR3 is TGTGCCAGCAGCGCTGACGGGACTTCGTCAGGGGGCTCTGGAAACACCATATATTTT.

The V gene is TRBV7-2, the J gene TRBJ1-2, with TRBD1 matching over 8 bases. V dropped 1 base and J dropped 7; count of bases not matched to a gene: 11. The CDR3 totals 16 residues. CDR1 and CDR2 (germline): SGHTA, FQGNSA. CDR3 DNA: TGTGCCAGCAGCTTAGTGTACGCAGGGGGCTCAGGTGGCTACACCTTC. Translating it yields CASSLVYAGGSGGYTF.

This clone was observed a single time. J is TRBJ2-5 and V is TRBV5-8; 7 bases are a match to TRBD2. This CDR3 region has 11 residues. Trimming took 4 bases from V and 7 from J; bases not matched to a gene: 1. Germline CDR1 and CDR2: SGHTS and YDEGEE. The CDR3 DNA is TGTGCCAGCAGCGGGGGGGGGACCCAGTACTTC. Translated: CASSGGGTQYF.

The chain has TRBV5-6 and TRBJ1-3; D unresolved. This CDR3 has 17 residues. Germline CDR1 reads SGHDT; CDR2 reads YYEEEE. V was clipped by 2 bases and J by 4 bases, with 19 bases between them. The CDR3 sequence is CASSLGPPLMIGNTIYF. The CDR3, as DNA: TGTGCCAGCAGCTTAGGGCCCCCACTAATGATCGGAAACACCATATATTTT.

The chain has TRBV5-1 and TRBJ2-5; 11 bases fit TRBD2. Germline V gives CDR1 SGHRS, CDR2 YFSETQ. J lost 1 base, V lost 4 bases, and 9 bases had no gene match. CDR3 length: 17 amino acids. CDR3 sequence (DNA): TGCGCCAGCAGCGCGGGACTAGCGGTATTGGTCCAAGAGACCCAGTACTTC. Protein sequence: CASSAGLAVLVQETQYF. The full variable domain, in which reference TRBV5-1 and TRBJ2-5 provide the parts outside the CDR3, is KAGVTQTPRYLIKTRGQQVTLSCSPISGHRSVSWYQQTPGQGLQFLFEYFSETQRNKGNFPGRFSGRQFSNSRSEMNVSTLELGDSALYLCASSAGLAVLVQETQYFGPGTRLLVL.

This clone was observed a handful of times. The CDR3 nucleotides read TGTGCCAGCAGCCAAGAATTCGCGGGAAGCACAGATACGCAGTATTTT. This gives the protein CASSQEFAGSTDTQYF. The gene calls are TRBV4-2 and TRBJ2-3, with D perhaps matching TRBD2 (6 bases). Germline V CDR1 and CDR2: LGHNA, YNFKEQ. CDR3 length: 16 residues. The V gene lost 0 bases and the J gene lost 0 bases, with 10 bases spanning the gap.

Here the CDR3 reads CASSERQTVTGRLGEKLFF. The CDR3, as DNA: TGTGCCAGCAGTGAACGACAAACGGTGACAGGGCGGTTAGGTGAAAAACTGTTTTTT. V is TRBV2 and J is TRBJ1-4; 7 bases match TRBD1. The CDR3 extends over 19 amino acids. V lost 2 bases and J lost 7; bases outside the gene matches: 19. Germline-derived CDR1 and CDR2 are SNHLY and FYNNEI.

The CDR3 nucleotides are TGTGCCAGCAGCTTGGATCTAGCGGGTTACAATGAGCAGTTCTTC. Protein product: CASSLDLAGYNEQFF. The chain employs TRBV5-4 and TRBJ2-1; 8 nucleotides agree with TRBD2. The V and J ends lost 0 bases and 4 bases, in that order; junction bases with no gene match: 3. The CDR3 is made up of 15 amino acids. Germline V lookup: CDR1 SGHNT, CDR2 YYREEE (reference sequence). The full variable domain, in which reference TRBV5-4 and TRBJ2-1 provide the parts outside the CDR3, is ETGVTQSPTHLIKTRGQQVTLRCSSQSGHNTVSWYQQALGQGPQFIFQYYREEENGRGNFPPRFSGLQFPNYSSELNVNALELDDSALYLCASSLDLAGYNEQFFGPGTRLTVL.

The V call is TRBV12-3 or TRBV12-4, the J call TRBJ1-2; 7 bases are a match to TRBD1. The CDR3 has 13 amino acids. Germline trimming cut 5 bases from V and 6 bases from J; bases unmatched to any gene: 6. The CDR3 region has the DNA TGTGCCAGCAGTCCGACAGGGTTGGATGGCTACACCTTC. It is translated as CASSPTGLDGYTF.

This chain links TRBV30 with TRBJ1-1; 7 nucleotides agree with TRBD1. CDR1 is GTSNPN, CDR2 SVGIG, per germline (reference sequence). The CDR3 is 16 amino acids. Trimming cost V 5 bases and J 5 bases; bases outside gene matches: 17. The CDR3 sequence: CAWGRDRTGGRTEAFF. For the CDR3, the DNA is TGTGCCTGGGGTAGGGACCGGACAGGCGGGAGGACTGAAGCTTTCTTT.